The next 23 T cell receptor beta chains were all read from a single sample in a study of cytomegalovirus exposure and HLA in healthy donors (dated by TCRdb to 2016 to 2017). Libraries came from the immunoSEQ multiplex PCR assay. The multiplex PCR relied on a mix of 60 forward primers for TCR Vbeta segments and 13 reverse primers for TCR Jbeta segments. Held by TCRdb, this immuneACCESS table contains in-frame sequences only and omits some clones. Under half of the omission traces to an unresolved V gene where checked; the cause of the rest is unknown. This sample is represented by tens of thousands of clones; 10% of them were singletons. Approximately 23% of the sample belongs to the ten largest clones. Input material: PBMCs. The source of these receptors is a man aged 60-69 years in good health and CMV-seropositive.

The V and J genes are TRBV19 and TRBJ1-3; TRBD1 matches at 7 bases. V shed 5 bases, J shed 4 bases, and the junction held 11 bases outside the gene matches. Germline CDR1 and CDR2: LNHDA and SQIVND (reference sequence). CDR3 length: 16 amino acids. The CDR3 spells CASSRKPGTDGNTIYF. In DNA, the CDR3 is TGTGCCAGTAGTCGGAAACCCGGGACAGACGGAAACACCATATATTTT.

This rearrangement joins TRBV6-1 to TRBJ2-7, with 9 bases lining up with TRBD2. CDR1 is MNHNS, CDR2 SASEGT, per germline. V was pared by 1 base and J by 5 bases, with 3 bases of the junction left unmatched. This CDR3 region has 14 residues. CDR3 coding DNA: TGTGCCAGCAGTGAAGGGGCGGGGGGGAACGAGCAGTACTTC. It specifies CASSEGAGGNEQYF.

The CDR3 is CASSPLGGEADTQYF. The CDR3 DNA is TGTGCCAGCTCACCGCTAGGGGGCGAGGCAGATACGCAGTATTTT. The chain is built from TRBV18 and TRBJ2-3; 7 bases map to TRBD1. Per the germline V gene, CDR1 is KGHSH and CDR2 is LQKENI. The CDR3 runs to 15 residues. V was pared by 3 bases and J by 4 bases, with 7 bases of the junction left unmatched.

This clone appeared once. The rearrangement uses TRBV7-2 and TRBJ1-5; no clear D gene. The CDR3 extends over 14 amino acids. V lost 1 base to trimming and J lost 9 bases, with 13 bases between them. The germline CDR1 and CDR2 sequences are SGHTA and FQGNSA. Here the CDR3 DNA reads TGTGCCAGCAGCTTAGTCGGGGAATGGCGGCCCCAGCATTTT. Protein sequence: CASSLVGEWRPQHF.

The chain links TRBV15 to TRBJ1-4, with TRBD1 as a possible D gene (6 bases). Trimming took 0 bases from V and 10 from J, leaving 9 bases between them. The CDR3 runs 13 residues. Germline V gene lookup returns CDR1 LNHNV and CDR2 YYDKDF (reference sequence). CDR3 protein: CATSREDRIKLFF. In nucleotides, the CDR3 is TGTGCCACCAGCAGAGAAGACAGGATAAAACTGTTTTTT.

The chain recombines TRBV2 with TRBJ2-7; 9 bases match TRBD1. Trimming cost V 6 bases and J 2 bases; bases outside gene matches: 2. The CDR3 is made up of 13 amino acids. In germline, CDR1 is SNHLY, CDR2 FYNNEI. The CDR3: CASRDRGTYEQYF. The CDR3 nucleotides read TGTGCCAGCAGGGACAGGGGCACCTACGAGCAGTACTTC. Filled out from reference TRBV2 and TRBJ2-7, the complete variable domain reads EPEVTQTPSHQVTQMGQEVILRCVPISNHLYFYWYRQILGQKVEFLVSFYNNEISEKSEIFDDQFSVERPDGSNFTLKIRSTKLEDSAMYFCASRDRGTYEQYFGPGTRLTVT.

This clone was seen more than once but under ten times. V gene TRBV7-9 combines with J gene TRBJ1-2; D possibly corresponds to TRBD1 (5 bases). CDR3 length: 14 residues. The V end was cut by 5 bases, the J end by 8 bases, with 18 bases between. Per the germline V gene, CDR1 is SEHNR and CDR2 is FQNEAQ (reference sequence). The DNA of the CDR3 is TGTGCCAGCAGCATCGGGACGGACGGGGGAGGCTACACCTTC. Its translation: CASSIGTDGGGYTF.

This clone was seen a handful of times. The chain joins TRBV7-8 to TRBJ2-5; a weak D match, TRBD2 (6 bases). CDR3 length equals 16 residues. In germline, CDR1 is SGHVS, CDR2 FQNEAQ. Trimming removed 5 bases from V and 4 bases from J, with 20 bases in between. CDR3 DNA: TGTGCCAGCAGCAACGGAGCGGAGGAGGGCCCAGAGACCCAGTACTTC. Amino acid sequence: CASSNGAEEGPETQYF.

The V gene is TRBV5-1, the J gene TRBJ2-7, with 7 bases aligning to TRBD2. The CDR3 loop spans 15 amino acids. Germline V gene lookup returns CDR1 SGHRS and CDR2 YFSETQ. The ends lost 4 bases at V and 2 bases at J; junction bases unmatched: 9. CDR3 nucleotide sequence: TGCGCCAGCAGCAACCCCGGGACTACAACCTACGAGCAGTACTTC. It codes for CASSNPGTTTYEQYF.

This clone turned up a few times. V usage is TRBV19 and J usage is TRBJ1-4; 8 bases agree with TRBD1. Trimming at V came to 10 bases and at J to 8 bases, leaving 9 bases not matched to a gene. CDR1 is LNHDA and CDR2 is SQIVND in the germline V gene (reference sequence). The CDR3 loop spans 13 amino acids. The chain's CDR3 is CAILDREQEKLFF. The CDR3 DNA follows: TGTGCCATTTTGGACAGGGAACAGGAAAAACTGTTTTTT.

This clone was counted only a few times. The chain uses TRBV7-3 and TRBJ1-3; unclear D gene. The V end lost 1 base, the J end lost 3 bases, and 7 bases lay between the germline ends. From germline, CDR1 is SGHTA and CDR2 FQGTGA. The CDR3 sequence is 14 residues long. CDR3 nucleotides: TGTGCCAGCAGCTTAAATTTCAGTGGAAACACCATATATTTT. Protein sequence: CASSLNFSGNTIYF.

This clone turned up a few times. The gene calls are TRBV5-1 and TRBJ1-2; perhaps TRBD1 as D (5 bases). CDR1 is SGHRS, CDR2 YFSETQ, per germline. This CDR3 region has 14 residues. Trimming removed 0 bases at V and 6 bases at J, with 12 bases between. CDR3 coding DNA: TGCGCCAGCAGCTTGGTACCCGCACAGGATGGCTACACCTTC. Encoded protein: CASSLVPAQDGYTF.

This clone was recorded a few times. The V call is TRBV10-2, the J call TRBJ1-1; 7 bases line up with TRBD1. The CDR3 is 12 residues long. The germline gives CDR1 WSHSY, CDR2 SAAADI. V trimming: 1 base; J trimming: 10 bases; junction bases outside the gene matches: 3. CDR3 nucleotide sequence: TGCGCCAGCAGTGAGTTGCGGACAGGAGCTTTCTTT. It is translated as CASSELRTGAFF.

The rearrangement joins TRBV2 to TRBJ1-5; a possible D gene is TRBD1 (5 bases). CDR3 length: 15 residues. Germline V gene sequence: CDR1 SNHLY, CDR2 FYNNEI. V dropped 0 bases and J dropped 9 bases, with 15 bases sitting between them. The CDR3 reads CASSEAPPGRRPQHF. DNA of the CDR3: TGTGCCAGCAGTGAAGCGCCGCCAGGGAGGAGGCCCCAGCATTTT.

This sequence joins TRBV28 and TRBJ2-3; TRBD1 aligns across 8 bases. With V trimmed by 4 bases and J by 6 bases, 12 bases remained unmatched. This CDR3 spans 16 amino acids. Germline V CDR1 and CDR2: MDHEN, SYDVKM. The CDR3 region is CASSYQTGASVDTQYF. CDR3 DNA: TGTGCCAGCAGTTATCAGACAGGGGCGTCGGTTGATACGCAGTATTTT.

This sequence joins TRBV5-1 and TRBJ1-1; 7 bases are a match to TRBD1. CDR1 is SGHRS and CDR2 is YFSETQ in the germline V gene. CDR3 length: 15 residues. After removal of 6 bases from V and 3 bases from J, the junction contained 11 bases not matched to a gene. The DNA for the CDR3 is TGCGCCAGCAATACAGGGGCCCACGGGGACACTGAAGCTTTCTTT. Translating it yields CASNTGAHGDTEAFF.

This clone was detected only a few times. The J gene is TRBJ1-4, the V gene TRBV14, with 8 bases that match TRBD1. CDR3 length: 13 amino acids. Germline V gene data show CDR1 as SGHDN and CDR2 as FVKESK. Unmatched junction bases numbered 3, after V lost 4 bases and J lost 8 bases. Here the CDR3 reads CASSRDRTEKLFF. DNA of the CDR3: TGTGCCAGCAGCCGGGACAGGACCGAAAAACTGTTTTTT.

This clone was detected only a few times. This chain uses TRBV6-6 with TRBJ1-5; D is perhaps TRBD1 (5 bases). This CDR3 is built from 15 residues. With 6 bases removed from V and 2 bases from J, the gap between germline ends came to 14 bases. Germline assignment: CDR1 MNHNY and CDR2 SVGAGI (reference sequence). CDR3 coding DNA: TGTGCCAGCAGGGAGGGGACGGTTGGCAATCAGCCCCAGCATTTT. Residues: CASREGTVGNQPQHF.

This clone was found a few times. V usage is TRBV5-3 and J usage is TRBJ1-1; perhaps TRBD1 as D (5 bases). TRBV5-3 is sorted into the ORF group, with uncertain function. The V end was cut by 1 base, the J end by 5 bases, with 15 bases between. This CDR3 contains 15 residues. The CDR3 spells CARSLSGLAKTEAFF. CDR3 nucleotide sequence: TGTGCCAGAAGCTTGTCAGGGTTAGCAAAGACTGAAGCTTTCTTT.

The chain joins TRBV5-1 to TRBJ2-7, with D perhaps matching TRBD1 (6 bases). The germline V gene has CDR1 SGHRS and CDR2 YFSETQ. Trimming stripped 0 bases from V and 7 bases from J, with 11 bases between. The CDR3 length is 13 residues. This CDR3 reads CASSLGPQGEQYF. The CDR3 DNA is TGCGCCAGCAGCTTGGGACCCCAGGGGGAGCAGTACTTC.

V and J are TRBV5-4 and TRBJ2-3; 7 bases match TRBD1. The germline gives CDR1 SGHNT, CDR2 YYREEE (reference sequence). J gave up 0 bases and V 3 bases, and 4 bases lay outside the gene matches. The CDR3 extends over 15 amino acids. CDR3 region: CASSWDSSSTDTQYF. As DNA, the CDR3 is TGTGCCAGCAGCTGGGACAGCTCTAGCACAGATACGCAGTATTTT.

This chain links TRBV2 with TRBJ1-1; D perhaps matches TRBD1 (5 bases). This CDR3 comprises 15 residues. V dropped 2 bases and J dropped 5 bases, with 15 bases sitting between them. Germline CDR1 SNHLY, CDR2 FYNNEI. The CDR3 is CASSESGEGSTEAFF. The CDR3 nucleotides read TGTGCCAGCAGTGAATCGGGGGAGGGGAGTACTGAAGCTTTCTTT.

In this sample, this clone turned up a few times. J is TRBJ1-1 and V is TRBV7-9; 8 bases match TRBD1. The length of the CDR3 is 14 residues. V lost 5 bases, J lost 5 bases, and 7 bases stayed unmatched. CDR1 and CDR2 (germline): SEHNR, FQNEAQ (reference sequence). The chain's CDR3 is CASSRLQGGTEAFF. For the CDR3, the DNA is TGTGCCAGCAGCCGGCTACAGGGGGGAACTGAAGCTTTCTTT.